This TCR beta chain was sequenced during a study of blood T cell repertoires in COVID-19. As originally analysed: It was from reference gene primer amplification that nucleated cell counts were estimated. The protocol was immunoSEQ multiplex PCR, while the TCRdb copy is restricted to in-frame clones and leaves out a portion. The V and J calls and the clone size are those of that table, but D and trimming were determined from the DNA. The top ten hold 17% of the sample, which has fewer than 200,000 clones, more than 75% seen once. Cohorts were based on clinical histories the participants reported. For recovered donors of Cohort 3, there were two negative PCRs, clearance, or symptom resolution. The CDR3 has 15 amino acids. Germline V gene lookup returns CDR1 MDHEN and CDR2 SYDVKM. Unmatched junction bases numbered 7, after V lost 6 bases and J lost 7 bases.

This receptor was taken from a woman between 50 and 59 years old who had recovered from COVID-19. The chain employs TRBV28 and TRBJ2-1; 12 nucleotides line up with TRBD2. The sequenced material came from PBMCs or T cells enriched from blood (not recorded which). Written as DNA, the CDR3 is TGTGCCAGCAGCCAAACTAGCGGGAGGACAAATGAGCAGTTCTTC. As protein: CASSQTSGRTNEQFF.